This T cell receptor (beta chain) stems from a study of beta chain features in type 1 diabetes. About the study: In all, roughly 98,000,000 sorted cells from all samples were analyzed.

From germline, CDR1 is MDHEN and CDR2 SYDVKM. CDR3 length equals 15 residues. Trimming took off 6 bases at V and 4 bases at J, with 18 bases between the two ends. General study findings and limits: There was no resolution here of whether HLA type influences TCRB rearrangement. Patients showed naive, central memory and Treg TCRB repertoires that appeared more similar than those of healthy donors.

Of the isolated RNA, all was reverse transcribed, and so the sequenced material was expressed TCRB transcripts. Profiling relied on immunoSEQ multiplex PCR, and the TCRdb table lists in-frame clones only, not all of them. The sample lists roughly 240,000 clones, around 68% occurring once. This clone was found once. What it binds is unknown. The receptor was isolated from a man younger than 45 in good health. Sequencing used naive CD4+ T cells from blood. The gene calls are TRBV28 and TRBJ1-2; the D is unclear. The CDR3 DNA follows: TGTGCCAGCAGAGCGAACCCGCTCATTTTCTATGGCTACACCTTC. Protein sequence: CASRANPLIFYGYTF.